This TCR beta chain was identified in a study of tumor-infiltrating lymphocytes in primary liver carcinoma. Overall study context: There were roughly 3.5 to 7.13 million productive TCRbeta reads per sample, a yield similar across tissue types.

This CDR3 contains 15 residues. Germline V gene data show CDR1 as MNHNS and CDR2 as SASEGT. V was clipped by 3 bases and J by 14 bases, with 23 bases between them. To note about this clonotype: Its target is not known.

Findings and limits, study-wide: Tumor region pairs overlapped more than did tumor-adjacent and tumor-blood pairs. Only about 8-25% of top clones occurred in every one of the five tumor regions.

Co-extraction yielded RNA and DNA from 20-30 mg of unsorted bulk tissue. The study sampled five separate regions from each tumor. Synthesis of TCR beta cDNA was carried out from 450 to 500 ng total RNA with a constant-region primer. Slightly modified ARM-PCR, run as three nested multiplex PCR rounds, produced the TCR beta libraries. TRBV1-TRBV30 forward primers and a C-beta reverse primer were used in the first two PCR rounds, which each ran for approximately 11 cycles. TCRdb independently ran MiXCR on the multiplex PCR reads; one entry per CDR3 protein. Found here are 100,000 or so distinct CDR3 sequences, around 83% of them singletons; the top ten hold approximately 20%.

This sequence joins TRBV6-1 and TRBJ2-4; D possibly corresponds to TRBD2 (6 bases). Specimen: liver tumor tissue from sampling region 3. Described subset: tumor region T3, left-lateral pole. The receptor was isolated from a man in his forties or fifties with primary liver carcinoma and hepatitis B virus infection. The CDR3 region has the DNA TGTGCCAGCAGTGACGCGGGGATAGCCAAAAATATTGAGTACTTC. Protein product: CASSDAGIAKNIEYF.